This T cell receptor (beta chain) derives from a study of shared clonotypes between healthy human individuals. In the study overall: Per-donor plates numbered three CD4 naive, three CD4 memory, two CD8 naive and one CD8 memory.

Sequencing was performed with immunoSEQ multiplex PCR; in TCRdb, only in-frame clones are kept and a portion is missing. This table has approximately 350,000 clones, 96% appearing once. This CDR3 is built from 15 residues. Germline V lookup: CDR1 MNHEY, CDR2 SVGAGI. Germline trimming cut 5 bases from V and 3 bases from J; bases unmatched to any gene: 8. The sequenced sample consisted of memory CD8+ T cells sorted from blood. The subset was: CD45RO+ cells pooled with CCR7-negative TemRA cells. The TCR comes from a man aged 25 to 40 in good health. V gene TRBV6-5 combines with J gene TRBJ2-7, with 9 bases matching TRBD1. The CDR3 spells CASSRTGTGLYEQYF. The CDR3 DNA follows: TGTGCCAGCAGTCGCACCGGGACAGGGCTCTACGAGCAGTACTTC.